The 14 T cell receptor beta chains listed next were all sequenced from one sample in a study of shared clonotypes between healthy human individuals. The data were produced by immunoSEQ multiplex PCR, yet TCRdb's version contains in-frame clones alone and is incomplete. The sample lists about 1.1 million clones; about 80% were seen once. The sequencing input was memory CD4+ T cells from PBMCs. Subset of the sample: CD45RA-negative fraction. Receptor source: a man between 18 and 35 years old in good health. Some clones in this sample may be carry-over from other donors' samples.

This chain joins TRBV28 and TRBJ2-6, with a possible D match to TRBD1 (5 bases). This CDR3 comprises 14 residues. Germline V CDR1 and CDR2: MDHEN, SYDVKM. Trimming removed 5 bases from V and 3 bases from J, with 8 bases in between. The CDR3 loop reads CASSTGSGANVLTF. In DNA, the CDR3 is TGTGCCAGCAGTACAGGAAGTGGGGCCAACGTCCTGACTTTC. Drawing the rest from reference TRBV28 and TRBJ2-6, the complete variable domain is DVKVTQSSRYLVKRTGEKVFLECVQDMDHENMFWYRQDPGLGLRLIYFSYDVKMKEKGDIPEGYSVSREKKERFSLILESASTNQTSMYLCASSTGSGANVLTFGAGSRLTVL.

J is TRBJ1-5 and V is TRBV9; D perhaps matches TRBD1 (5 bases). CDR3 length: 16 residues. CDR1 and CDR2 from the germline V gene are SGDLS and YYNGEE. Trimming took off 0 bases at V and 3 bases at J, with 13 bases between the two ends. The CDR3 DNA reads TGTGCCAGCAGCGTAGCGGGGCAGGGCTACAATCAGCCCCAGCATTTT. It codes for CASSVAGQGYNQPQHF.

V is TRBV18 and J is TRBJ1-5; D remains unclear. Trimming removed 4 bases from V and 0 bases from J, with 19 bases in between. The CDR3 length is 18 residues. Germline V gives CDR1 KGHSH, CDR2 LQKENI. The CDR3 DNA sequence: TGTGCCAGCTCACAAGGACGGGAAGTTTCCTATAGCAATCAGCCCCAGCATTTT. Amino acid sequence: CASSQGREVSYSNQPQHF.

A note on this clone: Other DNA sequences of this sample code for an identical CDR3. V and J are TRBV7-2 and TRBJ2-3; the D is unclear. Germline V gene sequence: CDR1 SGHTA, CDR2 FQGNSA. V was trimmed by 3 bases and J by 3 bases, leaving 10 bases between them. This CDR3 is built from 14 residues. The CDR3 region is CASSFDRGTDTQYF. As DNA, the CDR3 is TGTGCCAGCAGCTTCGACCGAGGAACAGATACGCAGTATTTT.

The rearrangement links TRBV2 to TRBJ2-3; the D gene is possibly TRBD2 (5 bases). The CDR3 totals 14 residues. Germline V gives CDR1 SNHLY, CDR2 FYNNEI. Between the trimmed V and J ends, which lost 7 bases and 2 bases, there was a span of 13 bases. CDR3 loop: CASTGGPVTDTQYF. For the CDR3, the DNA is TGTGCCAGCACCGGCGGGCCCGTCACAGATACGCAGTATTTT.

The V and J genes are TRBV11-2 and TRBJ2-2; 8 positions match TRBD2. Per the germline V gene, CDR1 is SGHAT and CDR2 is FQNNGV. This CDR3 contains 14 residues. With 7 bases clipped from V and 3 bases from J, the junction kept 4 bases outside the gene matches. CDR3 in amino acids: CASTLTSDTGELFF. The CDR3 DNA reads as TGTGCCAGCACCCTGACTAGCGACACCGGGGAGCTGTTTTTT.

The chain has TRBV20-1 and TRBJ1-2; D ambiguous. The CDR3 totals 11 residues. V was pared by 6 bases and J by 5 bases, with 10 bases between. Looked up from germline, CDR1 is DFQATT and CDR2 is SNEGSKA (reference sequence). The CDR3 DNA reads TGCAGTGCAGGGAGGGCGTATGGCTACACCTTC. Translation gives CSAGRAYGYTF.

The V and J genes are TRBV6-5 and TRBJ1-1; D perhaps matches TRBD1 (5 bases). CDR1 is MNHEY and CDR2 is SVGAGI in the germline V gene. V lost 9 bases, J lost 5 bases, and 13 bases lay in between. CDR3 size: 12 residues. The CDR3 region is CASKGEGTEAFF. As DNA, the CDR3 is TGTGCCAGTAAAGGGGAGGGAACTGAAGCTTTCTTT.

The chain employs TRBV28 and TRBJ2-3; D is uncertain. Germline lookup yields CDR1 MDHEN and CDR2 SYDVKM. The CDR3 has 12 amino acids. Trimming removed 1 base from V and 6 bases from J, with 5 bases in between. CDR3 loop: CASSLFFDTQYF. In DNA, the CDR3 is TGTGCCAGCAGTTTATTCTTTGATACGCAGTATTTT.

This clone was picked up a small number of times. CDR3 nucleotide sequence: TGTGCCAGCAGTATAACCCAGGGGGTGGGTCAGCCCCAGCATTTT. It encodes CASSITQGVGQPQHF. The gene calls are TRBV27 and TRBJ1-5; 7 nucleotides align to TRBD1. Germline CDR1 reads MNHEY; CDR2 reads SMNVEV (reference sequence). This CDR3 spans 15 amino acids. V was clipped by 5 bases and J by 6 bases; unmatched bases: 10.

In this sample, this clone turned up once. The chain links TRBV25-1 to TRBJ2-5, with D perhaps matching TRBD1 or TRBD2 (5 bases each). The V gene's germline CDR1 is MGHDK and CDR2 SYGVNS. The CDR3 totals 15 residues. Trimming stripped 4 bases from V and 3 bases from J, with 15 bases between. The CDR3 nucleotides are TGTGCCAGCAGTGGGGGGTGGGCCTCGAAAGAGACCCAGTACTTC. Its protein product is CASSGGWASKETQYF.

The chain is built from TRBV28 and TRBJ2-7; D not certain. The CDR3 sequence is 14 residues long. V lost 0 bases, J lost 5 bases, and 11 bases lay in between. Germline loops: CDR1 MDHEN, CDR2 SYDVKM. In nucleotides, the CDR3 is TGTGCCAGCAGTTTATGGTCCCAACGGCACGAGCAGTACTTC. Protein product: CASSLWSQRHEQYF.

This clone has a handful of counts. V is TRBV28 and J is TRBJ2-7; tentatively, D is TRBD1 (6 bases). Trimming removed 5 bases at V and 6 bases at J, with 14 bases between. CDR3 length: 13 residues. In germline, CDR1 is MDHEN, CDR2 SYDVKM. CDR3 in amino acids: CASSTHPGVEQYF. DNA of the CDR3: TGTGCCAGCAGTACTCACCCAGGGGTCGAGCAGTACTTC.

This clone was detected ten times or more. The chain links TRBV6-6 to TRBJ1-5; D call uncertain. The ends were cut back, 5 bases at V and 4 bases at J, with 9 bases in the middle. The CDR3 extends over 13 amino acids. From germline, CDR1 is MNHNY and CDR2 SVGAGI (reference sequence). CDR3 sequence: CASSHFENQPQHF. The CDR3 DNA reads TGTGCCAGCAGTCACTTTGAAAATCAGCCCCAGCATTTT.